The present entry profiles one TCR beta chain with its context. The CDR3 runs to 17 residues. CDR1 SGHAT and CDR2 FQNNGV come from the germline V gene. J was trimmed by 0 bases and V by 4 bases; bases with no gene match: 11. This sample stems from a study of blood T cell repertoires in COVID-19. Study-wide context: Acute and convalescent COVID-19 specimens originated in the United States, Italy and Spain.

Assay used: immunoSEQ multiplex PCR; TCRdb lists only in-frame clones, some missing. The data contain about 290,000 clones, nearly 90% of them seen just once; the ten biggest clones take up approximately 10%. The J gene is TRBJ2-7, the V gene TRBV11-2; TRBD2 matches 8 bases. The sequenced sample consisted of peripheral blood. The TCR originated in a woman aged 25 to 39 with COVID-19, enrolled during active disease. CDR3 region: CASSSRPGGGSSYEQYF. The CDR3 nucleotides are TGTGCCAGCAGCTCCCGCCCGGGGGGGGGCTCCTCCTACGAGCAGTACTTC.